This T cell receptor (beta chain) was profiled in a study of blood T cells in healthy people across ages. Whole-study results and caveats: In the absence of known donor CMV status, changes in expanded clonotypes were possibly confounded.

Primers used in a second PCR of roughly 6 to 12 cycles were a sample-barcoded 5' primer and a J-beta primer mix. Every cDNA molecule carried a tag from a template-switch adaptor bearing 12 random nucleotides. The yield of each sample was at least 2.5 million CDR3-containing paired-end reads. TCRdb reprocessed the 5' RACE reads via MiXCR and lists one record per CDR3 protein. The sample includes approximately 2,000,000 distinct CDR3 sequences, about two fifths of them seen just once. This CDR3 contains 16 residues. Losses at the gene ends were 2 bases for V and 2 bases for J; bases not matched to a gene: 6. A word on this clonotype: Its antigen is unidentified.

The receptor was derived from a human donor in good health. V and J are TRBV12-3 or TRBV12-4 and TRBJ2-5, with TRBD2 identical over 9 bases. The sample consisted of blood. CDR3 sequence: CASSLTASGAQETQYF. The CDR3, as DNA: TGTGCCAGCAGTTTAACGGCTAGCGGGGCGCAAGAGACCCAGTACTTC.